This T cell receptor (beta chain) originates from a study of blood T cell repertoires in COVID-19. Enrolled through a virtual design, the participants were between roughly 18 and 90 years of age and came from fewer than 30 US areas. Sequencing used immunoSEQ multiplex PCR; TCRdb keeps in-frame clones, though not all of them. Of about 150,000 clones listed, around four fifths are singletons. The CDR3 runs to 17 residues. Germline values: CDR1 SEHNR, CDR2 FQNEAQ (reference sequence). J lost 0 bases, V lost 5 bases, and 6 bases had no gene match. This TCR was recovered from a man aged 50 or older who had recovered from COVID-19. V usage is TRBV7-9 and J usage is TRBJ1-5, with 11 bases aligning to TRBD1. Sequencing was done on a sample of PBMCs or T cells enriched from blood (not recorded which). The CDR3 nucleotides read TGTGCCAGCAGCCACGGACAGGGGGCGACTAGCAATCAGCCCCAGCATTTT. Its translation: CASSHGQGATSNQPQHF.